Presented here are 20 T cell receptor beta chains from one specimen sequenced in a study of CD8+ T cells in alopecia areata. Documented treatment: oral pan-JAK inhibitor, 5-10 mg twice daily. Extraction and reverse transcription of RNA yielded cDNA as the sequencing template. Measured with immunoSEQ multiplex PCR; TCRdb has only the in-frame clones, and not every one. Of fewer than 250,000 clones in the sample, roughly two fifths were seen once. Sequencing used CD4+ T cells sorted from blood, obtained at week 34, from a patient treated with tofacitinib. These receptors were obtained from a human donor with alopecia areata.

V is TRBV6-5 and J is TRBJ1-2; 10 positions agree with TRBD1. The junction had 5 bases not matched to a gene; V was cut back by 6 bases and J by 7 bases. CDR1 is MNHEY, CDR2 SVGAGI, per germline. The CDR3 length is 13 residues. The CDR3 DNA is TGTGCCAGCAGCCCGGGACAGGGGTTTGGCTACACCTTC. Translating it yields CASSPGQGFGYTF.

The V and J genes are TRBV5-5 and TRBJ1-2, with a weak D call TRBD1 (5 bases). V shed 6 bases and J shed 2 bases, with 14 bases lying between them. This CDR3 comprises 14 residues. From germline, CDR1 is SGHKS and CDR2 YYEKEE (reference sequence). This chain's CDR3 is CASTDYWGNYGYTF. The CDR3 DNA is TGTGCCAGCACGGACTACTGGGGGAACTATGGCTACACCTTC.

The CDR3 sequence is CASSSPTGLGTDTQYF. In DNA, the CDR3 is TGTGCCAGCAGCTCACCAACTGGGCTTGGCACAGATACGCAGTATTTT. The chain links TRBV7-9 to TRBJ2-3; no clear D gene. This CDR3 is 16 amino acids long. Germline V gene lookup returns CDR1 SEHNR and CDR2 FQNEAQ (reference sequence). The ends were cut back, 4 bases at V and 1 base at J, with 15 bases in the middle.

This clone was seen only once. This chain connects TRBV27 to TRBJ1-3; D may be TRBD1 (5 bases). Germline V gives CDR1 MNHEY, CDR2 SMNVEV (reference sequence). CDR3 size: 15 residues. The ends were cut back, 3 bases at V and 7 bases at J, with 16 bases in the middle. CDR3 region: CASSFRGGAGNTIYF. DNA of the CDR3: TGTGCCAGCAGTTTCCGAGGCGGGGCCGGGAACACCATATATTTT.

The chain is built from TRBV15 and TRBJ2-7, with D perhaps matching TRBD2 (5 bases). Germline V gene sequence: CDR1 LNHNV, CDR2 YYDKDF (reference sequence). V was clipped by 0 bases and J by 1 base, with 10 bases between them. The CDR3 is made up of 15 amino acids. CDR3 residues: CATSRDGGISYEQYF. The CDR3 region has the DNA TGTGCCACCAGCAGAGATGGAGGTATTTCCTACGAGCAGTACTTC.

In DNA, the CDR3 is TGCGCCAGCAGCCAGGATCCAGACGCTCTATGGGATGAGCAGTTCTTC. It encodes CASSQDPDALWDEQFF. The chain uses TRBV4-1 and TRBJ2-1; unclear D gene. V lost 3 bases and J 8 bases, leaving 20 bases between the germline ends. CDR1 is MGHRA and CDR2 is YSYEKL in the germline V gene. This CDR3 spans 16 amino acids.

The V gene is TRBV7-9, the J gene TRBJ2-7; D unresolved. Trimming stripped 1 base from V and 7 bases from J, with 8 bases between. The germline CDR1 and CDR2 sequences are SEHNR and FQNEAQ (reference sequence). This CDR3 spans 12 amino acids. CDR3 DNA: TGTGCCAGCAGCTTAGAGCGTCAGGAGCAGTACTTC. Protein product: CASSLERQEQYF.

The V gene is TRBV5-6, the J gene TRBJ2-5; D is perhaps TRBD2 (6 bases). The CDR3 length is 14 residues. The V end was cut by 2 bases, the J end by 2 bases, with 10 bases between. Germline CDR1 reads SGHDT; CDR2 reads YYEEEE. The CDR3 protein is CASSLRDSQETQYF. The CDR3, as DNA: TGTGCCAGCAGCTTACGGGACTCTCAAGAGACCCAGTACTTC.

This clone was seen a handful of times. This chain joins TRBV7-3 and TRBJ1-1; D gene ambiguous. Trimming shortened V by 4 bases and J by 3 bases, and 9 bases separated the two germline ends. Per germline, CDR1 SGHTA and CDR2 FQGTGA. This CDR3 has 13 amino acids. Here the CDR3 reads CASSSERDTEAFF. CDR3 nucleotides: TGTGCCAGCAGCTCTGAACGAGACACTGAAGCTTTCTTT.

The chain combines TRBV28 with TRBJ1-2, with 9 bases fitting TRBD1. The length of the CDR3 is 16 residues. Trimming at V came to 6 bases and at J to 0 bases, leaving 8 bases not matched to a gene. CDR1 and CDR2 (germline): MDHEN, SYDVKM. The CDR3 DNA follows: TGTGCCAGCAGGGGCCCGGACAGGGGAGCTAACTATGGCTACACCTTC. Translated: CASRGPDRGANYGYTF.

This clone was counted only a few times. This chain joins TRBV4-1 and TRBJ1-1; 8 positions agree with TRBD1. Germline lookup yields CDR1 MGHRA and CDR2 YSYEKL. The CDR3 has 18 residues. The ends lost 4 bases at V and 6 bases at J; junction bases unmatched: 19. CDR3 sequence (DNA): TGCGCCAGCAGCCGAACCTCCCCGACAGGGGCTAGTAGGTCTGAAGCTTTCTTT. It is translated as CASSRTSPTGASRSEAFF.

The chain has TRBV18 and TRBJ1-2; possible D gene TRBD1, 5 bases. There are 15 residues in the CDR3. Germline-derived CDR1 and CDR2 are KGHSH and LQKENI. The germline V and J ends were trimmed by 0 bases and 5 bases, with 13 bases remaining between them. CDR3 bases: TGTGCCAGCTCACCACCCCTGGGGGTCGAGTATGGCTACACCTTC. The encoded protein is CASSPPLGVEYGYTF.

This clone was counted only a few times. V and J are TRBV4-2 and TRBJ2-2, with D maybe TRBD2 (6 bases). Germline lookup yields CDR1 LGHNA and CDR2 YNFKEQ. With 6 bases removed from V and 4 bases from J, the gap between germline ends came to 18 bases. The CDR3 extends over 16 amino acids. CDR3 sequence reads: CASRYRTTRSTGELFF. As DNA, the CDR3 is TGTGCCAGCAGATACCGGACTACGAGGAGCACCGGGGAGCTGTTTTTT.

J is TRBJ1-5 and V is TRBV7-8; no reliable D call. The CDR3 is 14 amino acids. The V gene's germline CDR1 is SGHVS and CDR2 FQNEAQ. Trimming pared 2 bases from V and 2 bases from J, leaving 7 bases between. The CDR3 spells CASSLREGNQPQHF. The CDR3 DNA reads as TGTGCCAGCAGCTTAAGGGAGGGCAATCAGCCCCAGCATTTT.

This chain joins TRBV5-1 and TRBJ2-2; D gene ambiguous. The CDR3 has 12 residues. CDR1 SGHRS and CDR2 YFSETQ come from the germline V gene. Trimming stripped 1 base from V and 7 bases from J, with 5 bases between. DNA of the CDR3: TGCGCCAGCAGCTTGACAGACGGGGAGCTGTTTTTT. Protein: CASSLTDGELFF.

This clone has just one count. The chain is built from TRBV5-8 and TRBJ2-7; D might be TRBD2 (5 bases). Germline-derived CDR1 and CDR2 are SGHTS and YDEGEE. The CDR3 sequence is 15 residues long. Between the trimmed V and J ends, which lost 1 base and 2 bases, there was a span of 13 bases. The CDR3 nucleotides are TGTGCCAGCAGCTTGCTTGAGGCCGGGGCCTACGAGCAGTACTTC. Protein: CASSLLEAGAYEQYF. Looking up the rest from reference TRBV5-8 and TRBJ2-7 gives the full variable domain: EAGVTQSPTHLIKTRGQQATLRCSPISGHTSVYWYQQALGLGLQFLLWYDEGEERNRGNFPPRFSGRQFPNYSSELNVNALELEDSALYLCASSLLEAGAYEQYFGPGTRLTVT.

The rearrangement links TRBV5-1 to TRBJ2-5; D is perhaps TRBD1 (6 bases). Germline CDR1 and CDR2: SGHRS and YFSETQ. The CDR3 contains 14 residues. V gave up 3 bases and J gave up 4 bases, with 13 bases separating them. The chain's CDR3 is CASSYTGWGETQYF. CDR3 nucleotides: TGCGCCAGCAGCTACACAGGGTGGGGAGAGACCCAGTACTTC.

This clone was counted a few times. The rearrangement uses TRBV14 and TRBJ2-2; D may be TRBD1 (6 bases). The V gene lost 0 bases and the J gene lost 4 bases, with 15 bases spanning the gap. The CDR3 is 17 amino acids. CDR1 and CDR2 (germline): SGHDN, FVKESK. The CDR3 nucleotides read TGTGCCAGCAGCCAAGATTGGGGGCCAATTACCACCGGGGAGCTGTTTTTT. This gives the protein CASSQDWGPITTGELFF.

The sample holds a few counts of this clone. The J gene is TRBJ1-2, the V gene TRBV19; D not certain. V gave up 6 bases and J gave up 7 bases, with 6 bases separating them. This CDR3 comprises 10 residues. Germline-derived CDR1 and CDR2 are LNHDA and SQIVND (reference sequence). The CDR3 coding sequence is TGTGCCAGTAGAGAGCGTGGCTACACCTTC. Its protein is CASRERGYTF. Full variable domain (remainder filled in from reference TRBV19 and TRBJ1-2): DGGITQSPKYLFRKEGQNVTLSCEQNLNHDAMYWYRQDPGQGLRLIYYSQIVNDFQKGDIAEGYSVSREKKESFPLTVTSAQKNPTAFYLCASRERGYTFGSGTRLTVV.

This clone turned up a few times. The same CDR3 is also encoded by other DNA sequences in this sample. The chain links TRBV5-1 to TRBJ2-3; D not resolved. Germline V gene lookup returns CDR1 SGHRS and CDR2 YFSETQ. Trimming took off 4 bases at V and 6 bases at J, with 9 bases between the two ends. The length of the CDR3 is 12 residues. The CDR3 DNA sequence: TGCGCCAGCAGCGCCGACTCGGATACGCAGTATTTT. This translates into CASSADSDTQYF. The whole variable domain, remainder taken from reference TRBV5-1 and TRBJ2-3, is KAGVTQTPRYLIKTRGQQVTLSCSPISGHRSVSWYQQTPGQGLQFLFEYFSETQRNKGNFPGRFSGRQFSNSRSEMNVSTLELGDSALYLCASSADSDTQYFGPGTRLTVL.